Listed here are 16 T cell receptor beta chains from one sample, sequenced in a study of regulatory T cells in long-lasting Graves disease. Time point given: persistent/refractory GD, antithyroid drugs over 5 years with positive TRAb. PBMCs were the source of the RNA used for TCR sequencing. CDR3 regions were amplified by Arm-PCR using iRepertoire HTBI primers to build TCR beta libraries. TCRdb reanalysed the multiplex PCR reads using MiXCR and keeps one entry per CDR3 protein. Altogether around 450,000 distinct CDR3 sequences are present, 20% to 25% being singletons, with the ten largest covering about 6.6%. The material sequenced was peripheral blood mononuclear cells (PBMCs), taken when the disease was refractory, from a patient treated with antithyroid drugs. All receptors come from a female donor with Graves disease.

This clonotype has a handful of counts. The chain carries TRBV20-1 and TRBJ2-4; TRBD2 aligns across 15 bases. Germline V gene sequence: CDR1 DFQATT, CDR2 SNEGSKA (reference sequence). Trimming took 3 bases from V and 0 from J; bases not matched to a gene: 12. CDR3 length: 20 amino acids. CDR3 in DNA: TGCAGTGCTAGGCCGGGACTAGCGGGGGGCCCTACTCTAGCCAAAAACATTCAGTACTTC. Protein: CSARPGLAGGPTLAKNIQYF.

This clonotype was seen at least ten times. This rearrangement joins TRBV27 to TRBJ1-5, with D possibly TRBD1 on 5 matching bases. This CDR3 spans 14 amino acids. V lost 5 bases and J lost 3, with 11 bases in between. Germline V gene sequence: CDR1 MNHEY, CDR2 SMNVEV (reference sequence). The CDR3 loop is CASSLTGNNQPQHF. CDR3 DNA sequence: TGTGCCAGCAGTCTAACAGGAAACAATCAGCCCCAGCATTTT.

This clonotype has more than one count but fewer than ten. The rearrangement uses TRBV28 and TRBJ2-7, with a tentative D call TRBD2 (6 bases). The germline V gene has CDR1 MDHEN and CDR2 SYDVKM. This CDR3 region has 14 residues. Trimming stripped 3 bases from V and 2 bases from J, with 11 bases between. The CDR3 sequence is CASSLTEGPYEQYF. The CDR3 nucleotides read TGTGCCAGCAGTTTGACGGAGGGTCCCTACGAGCAGTACTTC.

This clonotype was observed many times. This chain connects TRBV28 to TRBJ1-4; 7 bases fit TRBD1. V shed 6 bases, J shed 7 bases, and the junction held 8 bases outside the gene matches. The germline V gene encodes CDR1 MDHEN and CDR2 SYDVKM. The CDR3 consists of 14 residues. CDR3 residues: CASSWTGSIEKLFF. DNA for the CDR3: TGTGCCAGCAGCTGGACAGGCAGTATTGAAAAACTGTTTTTT.

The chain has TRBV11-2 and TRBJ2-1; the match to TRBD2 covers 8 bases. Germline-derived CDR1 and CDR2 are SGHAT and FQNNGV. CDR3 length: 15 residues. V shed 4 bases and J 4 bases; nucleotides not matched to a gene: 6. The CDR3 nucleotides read TGTGCCAGCAGCTCCCGGGCGGGGGGTTACAATGAGCAGTTCTTC. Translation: CASSSRAGGYNEQFF.

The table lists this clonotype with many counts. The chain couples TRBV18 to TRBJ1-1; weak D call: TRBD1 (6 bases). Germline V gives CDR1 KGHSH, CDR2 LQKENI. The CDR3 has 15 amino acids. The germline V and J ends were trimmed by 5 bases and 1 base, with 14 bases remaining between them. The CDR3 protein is CASSTGRGPNTEAFF. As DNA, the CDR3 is TGTGCCAGCTCAACAGGCAGGGGCCCGAACACTGAAGCTTTCTTT. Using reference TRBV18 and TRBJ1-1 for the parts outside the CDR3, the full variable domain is NAGVMQNPRHLVRRRGQEARLRCSPMKGHSHVYWYRQLPEEGLKFMVYLQKENIIDESGMPKERFSAEFPKEGPSILRIQQVVRGDSAAYFCASSTGRGPNTEAFFGQGTRLTVV.

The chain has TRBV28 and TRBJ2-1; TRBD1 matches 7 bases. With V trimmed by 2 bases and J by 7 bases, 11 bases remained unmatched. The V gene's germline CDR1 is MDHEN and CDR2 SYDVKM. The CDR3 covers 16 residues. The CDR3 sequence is CASSLNAETGRNEQFF. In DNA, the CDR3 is TGTGCCAGCAGTTTAAATGCGGAGACAGGGCGGAATGAGCAGTTCTTC.

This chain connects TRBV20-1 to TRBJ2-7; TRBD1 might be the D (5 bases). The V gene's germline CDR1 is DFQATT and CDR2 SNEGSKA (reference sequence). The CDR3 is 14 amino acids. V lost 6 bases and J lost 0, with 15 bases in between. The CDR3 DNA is TGCAGTGCCCCCCAGGACACCAGCTCCTACGAGCAGTACTTC. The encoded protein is CSAPQDTSSYEQYF.

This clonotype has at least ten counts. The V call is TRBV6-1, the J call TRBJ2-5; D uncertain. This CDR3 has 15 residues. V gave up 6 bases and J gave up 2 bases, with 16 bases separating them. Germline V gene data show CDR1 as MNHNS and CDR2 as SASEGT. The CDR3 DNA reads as TGTGCCAGCAGACTTGGTCGGGCCCAACAAGAGACCCAGTACTTC. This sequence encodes CASRLGRAQQETQYF.

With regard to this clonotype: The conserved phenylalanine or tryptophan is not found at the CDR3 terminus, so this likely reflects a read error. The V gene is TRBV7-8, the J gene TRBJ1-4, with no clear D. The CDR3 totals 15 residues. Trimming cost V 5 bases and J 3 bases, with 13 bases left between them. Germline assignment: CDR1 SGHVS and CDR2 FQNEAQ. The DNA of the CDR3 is TGTGCCAGCAGCCTCGGAGATGGGGCTAATGAAAAACTGTTTTCT. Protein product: CASSLGDGANEKLFS.

CDR3 protein: CASSDLRSSGNTIYF. The CDR3 coding sequence is TGTGCCAGCAGTGATCTCAGAAGCTCTGGAAACACCATATATTTT. J is TRBJ1-3 and V is TRBV25-1; D gene unclear. The CDR3 is 15 amino acids. CDR1 and CDR2 (germline): MGHDK, SYGVNS. Trimming pared 3 bases from V and 0 bases from J, leaving 9 bases between.

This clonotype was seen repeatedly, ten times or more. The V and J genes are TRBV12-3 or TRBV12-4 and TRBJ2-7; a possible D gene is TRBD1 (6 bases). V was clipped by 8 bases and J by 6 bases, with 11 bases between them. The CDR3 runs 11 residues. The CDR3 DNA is TGTGCCAGCCCTAGAGGGGGCGAGCAGTACTTC. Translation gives CASPRGGEQYF.

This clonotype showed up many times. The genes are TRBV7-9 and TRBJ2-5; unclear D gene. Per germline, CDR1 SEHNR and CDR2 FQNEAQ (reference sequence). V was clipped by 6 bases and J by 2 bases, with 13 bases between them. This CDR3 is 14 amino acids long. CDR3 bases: TGTGCCAGCAGTCCCCCGGCAGGACAAGAGACCCAGTACTTC. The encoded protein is CASSPPAGQETQYF.

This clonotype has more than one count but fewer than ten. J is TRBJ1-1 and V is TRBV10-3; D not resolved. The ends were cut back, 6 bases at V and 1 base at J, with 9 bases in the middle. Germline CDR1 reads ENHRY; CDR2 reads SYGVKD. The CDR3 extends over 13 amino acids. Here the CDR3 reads CAIRRGANTEAFF. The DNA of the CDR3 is TGTGCCATCAGAAGAGGAGCGAACACTGAAGCTTTCTTT.

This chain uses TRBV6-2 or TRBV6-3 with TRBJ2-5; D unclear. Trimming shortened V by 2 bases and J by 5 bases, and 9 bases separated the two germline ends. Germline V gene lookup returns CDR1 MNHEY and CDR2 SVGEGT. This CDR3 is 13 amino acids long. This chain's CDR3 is CASSYGEMETQYF. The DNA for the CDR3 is TGTGCCAGCAGTTACGGGGAAATGGAGACCCAGTACTTC.

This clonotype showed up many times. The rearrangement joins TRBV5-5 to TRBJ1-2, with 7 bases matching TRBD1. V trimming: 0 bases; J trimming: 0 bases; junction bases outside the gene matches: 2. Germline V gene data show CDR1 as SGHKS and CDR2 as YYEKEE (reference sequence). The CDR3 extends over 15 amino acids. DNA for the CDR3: TGTGCCAGCAGCTTGGATGGGACAGCTAACTATGGCTACACCTTC. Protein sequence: CASSLDGTANYGYTF.